What follows are 25 T cell receptor beta chains derived from one specimen sequenced in a study of cytomegalovirus exposure and HLA in healthy donors. The PCR employed 60 Vbeta primers together with 13 Jbeta primers. Produced via immunoSEQ multiplex PCR; TCRdb's table is partial and in-frame only. The profile shows over 50,000 clones, about 76% of them singletons. The sample consisted of PBMCs. Source of these receptors: a female donor in good health and CMV-seronegative.

This sequence joins TRBV27 and TRBJ2-3; D perhaps matches TRBD1 (6 bases). In germline, CDR1 is MNHEY, CDR2 SMNVEV (reference sequence). Trimming cost V 6 bases and J 6 bases, with 13 bases left between them. The CDR3 loop spans 13 amino acids. This chain's CDR3 is CASSPQGPDTQYF. In DNA, the CDR3 is TGTGCCAGCAGCCCACAGGGACCGGATACGCAGTATTTT.

The V and J genes are TRBV28 and TRBJ1-2; D is uncertain. V was cut by 6 bases and J by 0 bases, with 17 bases left in between. CDR1 MDHEN and CDR2 SYDVKM come from the germline V gene. There are 16 residues in the CDR3. The CDR3: CASSPGSATTNYGYTF. The CDR3 DNA follows: TGTGCCAGCAGCCCCGGGTCGGCTACGACTAACTATGGCTACACCTTC.

The J gene is TRBJ1-3, the V gene TRBV29-1; D is unresolved. The V end was cut by 5 bases, the J end by 0 bases, with 5 bases between. CDR3 size: 12 residues. Germline V gene data show CDR1 as SQVTM and CDR2 as ANQGSEA. CDR3 sequence: CSVRDSGNTIYF. In DNA form, the CDR3 reads TGCAGCGTTAGAGACTCTGGAAACACCATATATTTT.

This clone was detected only a few times. This rearrangement joins TRBV10-2 to TRBJ1-1, with D unclear. This CDR3 is built from 13 residues. Trimming took 0 bases from V and 6 from J, leaving 8 bases between them. Germline values: CDR1 WSHSY, CDR2 SAAADI. This CDR3 reads CASSESNSPEAFF. The CDR3 bases are TGCGCCAGCAGTGAGTCGAACAGCCCTGAAGCTTTCTTT.

This clone was seen more than once but under ten times. The chain has TRBV6-1 and TRBJ2-2; 8 nucleotides match TRBD1. The germline CDR1 and CDR2 sequences are MNHNS and SASEGT. This CDR3 comprises 13 residues. Trimming took 8 bases from V and 2 from J; bases not matched to a gene: 1. The CDR3 DNA reads as TGTGCCAGCGACAGGGGAAACACCGGGGAGCTGTTTTTT. Its protein is CASDRGNTGELFF.

There are a few counts of this clone. This chain joins TRBV9 and TRBJ2-3, with TRBD2 as a possible D gene (6 bases). The length of the CDR3 is 14 residues. Germline CDR1 and CDR2: SGDLS and YYNGEE. V was shortened by 0 bases and J by 8 bases, with 13 bases between the two germline ends. CDR3 sequence reads: CASSVVFGGSTQYF. CDR3 DNA: TGTGCCAGCAGCGTAGTCTTCGGAGGGAGTACGCAGTATTTT.

The V call is TRBV6-5, the J call TRBJ2-1; 14 bases align to TRBD2. V dropped 4 bases and J dropped 7; count of bases not matched to a gene: 6. CDR3 size: 16 residues. Germline CDR1 and CDR2: MNHEY and SVGAGI. CDR3: CASSFPGLAGGNEQFF. The CDR3 region has the DNA TGTGCCAGCAGTTTTCCAGGACTAGCGGGGGGAAATGAGCAGTTCTTC.

This clone was observed a handful of times. This chain connects TRBV7-8 to TRBJ2-1; D perhaps matches TRBD2 (6 bases). Germline loops: CDR1 SGHVS, CDR2 FQNEAQ. Trimming removed 4 bases from V and 7 bases from J, with 26 bases in between. The CDR3 totals 18 residues. CDR3 residues: CASSSTALGTLQGNEQFF. CDR3 DNA sequence: TGTGCCAGCAGCTCGACAGCATTAGGGACTCTCCAAGGGAATGAGCAGTTCTTC.

This chain uses TRBV30 with TRBJ1-4, with 8 bases matching TRBD1. J lost 8 bases, V lost 0 bases, and 8 bases had no gene match. The CDR3 sequence is 15 residues long. Looked up from germline, CDR1 is GTSNPN and CDR2 is SVGIG (reference sequence). CDR3 amino acids: CAWSVEDREVEKLFF. Here the CDR3 DNA reads TGTGCCTGGAGTGTTGAGGACAGGGAGGTAGAAAAACTGTTTTTT.

The V call is TRBV14, the J call TRBJ2-5; TRBD2 aligns across 9 bases. V was clipped by 4 bases and J by 5 bases; unmatched bases: 14. The germline gives CDR1 SGHDN, CDR2 FVKESK. This CDR3 is 17 amino acids long. CDR3 loop: CASSPRRSAGTSETQYF. Here the CDR3 DNA reads TGTGCCAGCAGCCCAAGAAGGTCCGCAGGGACTAGCGAGACCCAGTACTTC.

The V and J genes are TRBV2 and TRBJ1-5; D might be TRBD1 (5 bases). Per the germline V gene, CDR1 is SNHLY and CDR2 is FYNNEI. V gave up 6 bases and J gave up 4 bases, with 13 bases separating them. The CDR3 covers 14 residues. CDR3 DNA sequence: TGTGCCAGCAGCCAGGGATTTGGGAATCAGCCCCAGCATTTT. Residues: CASSQGFGNQPQHF. The complete variable domain, with remaining parts taken from reference TRBV2 and TRBJ1-5, reads EPEVTQTPSHQVTQMGQEVILRCVPISNHLYFYWYRQILGQKVEFLVSFYNNEISEKSEIFDDQFSVERPDGSNFTLKIRSTKLEDSAMYFCASSQGFGNQPQHFGDGTRLSIL.

The chain combines TRBV15 with TRBJ2-5; D is perhaps TRBD2 (6 bases). The germline CDR1 and CDR2 sequences are LNHNV and YYDKDF (reference sequence). This CDR3 contains 15 residues. V shed 1 base and J shed 3 bases, with 12 bases lying between them. CDR3 nucleotides: TGTGCCACCAGCAGAGGGGATAGCGGCGAAGAGACCCAGTACTTC. Translated, it gives CATSRGDSGEETQYF.

This sequence joins TRBV28 and TRBJ1-5; 7 bases line up with TRBD1. CDR1 and CDR2 (germline): MDHEN, SYDVKM. Germline trimming cut 2 bases from V and 2 bases from J; bases unmatched to any gene: 6. The CDR3 consists of 16 residues. The CDR3 is CASSLPGGNGNQPQHF. CDR3 DNA sequence: TGTGCCAGCAGTTTACCAGGGGGGAATGGCAATCAGCCCCAGCATTTT.

The rearrangement links TRBV14 to TRBJ2-1, with D uncertain. This CDR3 has 10 amino acids. From germline, CDR1 is SGHDN and CDR2 FVKESK. Trimming took off 2 bases at V and 10 bases at J, with 3 bases between the two ends. In DNA form, the CDR3 reads TGTGCCAGCAGCCAACGGGAGCAGTTCTTC. This translates into CASSQREQFF.

On this clone: Other DNA variants within this sample encode the same CDR3. The gene calls are TRBV5-1 and TRBJ2-7; no firm D call. The V end lost 0 bases, the J end lost 4 bases, and 11 bases lay between the germline ends. CDR3 length: 14 residues. Germline-derived CDR1 and CDR2 are SGHRS and YFSETQ. CDR3 nucleotides: TGCGCCAGCAGCTTGGCAGTCACCTCATACGAGCAGTACTTC. This codes for CASSLAVTSYEQYF.

This chain connects TRBV30 to TRBJ1-6; the D is unclear. Germline V CDR1 and CDR2: GTSNPN, SVGIG (reference sequence). Between the trimmed V and J ends, which lost 4 bases and 7 bases, there was a span of 14 bases. The CDR3 totals 14 residues. The CDR3 is CAWTWSRGNSPLHF. The CDR3 nucleotides are TGTGCCTGGACCTGGTCCCGAGGGAATTCACCCCTCCACTTT. Combining the CDR3 with reference TRBV30 and TRBJ1-6 gives the whole variable domain SQTIHQWPATLVQPVGSPLSLECTVEGTSNPNLYWYRQAAGRGLQLLFYSVGIGQISSEVPQNLSASRPQDRQFILSSKKLLLSDSGFYLCAWTWSRGNSPLHFGNGTRLTVT.

The chain is built from TRBV28 and TRBJ2-1; D remains ambiguous. The germline V gene encodes CDR1 MDHEN and CDR2 SYDVKM. V was pared by 5 bases and J by 6 bases, with 20 bases between. This CDR3 is 16 amino acids long. CDR3 sequence reads: CASSPQYSRVPNEQFF. CDR3 DNA: TGTGCCAGCAGTCCCCAGTATAGCCGAGTACCCAATGAGCAGTTCTTC. Drawing the rest from reference TRBV28 and TRBJ2-1, the complete variable domain is DVKVTQSSRYLVKRTGEKVFLECVQDMDHENMFWYRQDPGLGLRLIYFSYDVKMKEKGDIPEGYSVSREKKERFSLILESASTNQTSMYLCASSPQYSRVPNEQFFGPGTRLTVL.

CDR3 DNA: TGCGCCAGCAGCTTGGGCCTAATCGGACAGAAAGAGACCCAGTACTTC. Encoded protein: CASSLGLIGQKETQYF. This chain links TRBV5-1 with TRBJ2-5; TRBD1 might be the D (6 bases). This CDR3 region has 16 residues. The germline V and J ends were trimmed by 0 bases and 3 bases, with 15 bases remaining between them. Germline V gene data show CDR1 as SGHRS and CDR2 as YFSETQ.

V usage is TRBV27 and J usage is TRBJ2-7; 12 bases agree with TRBD2. CDR3 length: 17 residues. V lost 6 bases, J lost 7 bases, and 16 bases stayed unmatched. The germline CDR1 and CDR2 sequences are MNHEY and SMNVEV (reference sequence). This chain's CDR3 is CASSPSLLAGGFTEQYF. The CDR3 DNA follows: TGTGCCAGCAGCCCTTCATTACTAGCGGGAGGCTTTACGGAGCAGTACTTC.

Comment on this clone: Different DNA sequences within this sample yield the same CDR3. V is TRBV28 and J is TRBJ2-7; 13 bases align to TRBD2. The V gene's germline CDR1 is MDHEN and CDR2 SYDVKM. The CDR3 runs to 15 residues. J lost 6 bases, V lost 3 bases, and 5 bases had no gene match. CDR3 sequence (DNA): TGTGCCAGCAGTTTTTTAAGACTAGCGGGAGGCGAGCAGTACTTC. It translates to CASSFLRLAGGEQYF.

The chain has TRBV28 and TRBJ2-7; no clear D. Germline-derived CDR1 and CDR2 are MDHEN and SYDVKM. This CDR3 contains 13 residues. With 6 bases removed from V and 5 bases from J, the gap between germline ends came to 14 bases. Here the CDR3 reads CASRGQALDEQYF. The CDR3 nucleotides read TGTGCCAGCAGGGGCCAGGCCCTTGACGAGCAGTACTTC.

The chain is built from TRBV7-8 and TRBJ1-5, with no clear D. The CDR3 contains 18 residues. Germline V gene lookup returns CDR1 SGHVS and CDR2 FQNEAQ. Trimming removed 5 bases from V and 2 bases from J, with 22 bases in between. The CDR3 DNA sequence: TGTGCCAGCAGCCCCCAAGCGACGGCAGCGGTGGGCAATCAGCCCCAGCATTTT. Translation gives CASSPQATAAVGNQPQHF. Full variable domain (missing parts from reference TRBV7-8 and TRBJ1-5): GAGVSQSPRYKVAKRGQDVALRCDPISGHVSLFWYQQALGQGPEFLTYFQNEAQLDKSGLPSDRFFAERPEGSVSTLKIQRTQQEDSAVYLCASSPQATAAVGNQPQHFGDGTRLSIL.

CDR3 protein: CASSFGTGGTQYF. DNA for the CDR3: TGTGCCAGCAGCTTTGGGACAGGGGGAACCCAGTACTTC. The chain couples TRBV5-6 to TRBJ2-5; 11 positions agree with TRBD1. Germline-derived CDR1 and CDR2 are SGHDT and YYEEEE. V shed 2 bases, J shed 8 bases, and the junction held 2 bases outside the gene matches. This CDR3 spans 13 amino acids. The entire variable domain, with the rest obtained from reference TRBV5-6 and TRBJ2-5, is as follows: DAGVTQSPTHLIKTRGQQVTLRCSPKSGHDTVSWYQQALGQGPQFIFQYYEEEERQRGNFPDRFSGHQFPNYSSELNVNALLLGDSALYLCASSFGTGGTQYFGPGTRLLVL.

The chain joins TRBV5-1 to TRBJ2-2; possibly TRBD2 for D (6 bases). Germline V lookup: CDR1 SGHRS, CDR2 YFSETQ. This CDR3 has 15 amino acids. V was cut by 5 bases and J by 2 bases, with 13 bases left in between. The CDR3 nucleotides are TGCGCCAGCAGACTGGGAGGAACAAACACCGGGGAGCTGTTTTTT. It codes for CASRLGGTNTGELFF.

The chain has TRBV7-6 and TRBJ2-6, with D possibly being TRBD2 (7 bases). The CDR3 is made up of 21 amino acids. The germline gives CDR1 SGHVS, CDR2 FNYEAQ. The germline V and J ends were trimmed by 1 base and 0 bases, with 22 bases remaining between them. CDR3 bases: TGTGCCAGCAGCTTAGACAGGGAAGCAAGCGGGGCCTACTCTGGGGCCAACGTCCTGACTTTC. Translating gives CASSLDREASGAYSGANVLTF.